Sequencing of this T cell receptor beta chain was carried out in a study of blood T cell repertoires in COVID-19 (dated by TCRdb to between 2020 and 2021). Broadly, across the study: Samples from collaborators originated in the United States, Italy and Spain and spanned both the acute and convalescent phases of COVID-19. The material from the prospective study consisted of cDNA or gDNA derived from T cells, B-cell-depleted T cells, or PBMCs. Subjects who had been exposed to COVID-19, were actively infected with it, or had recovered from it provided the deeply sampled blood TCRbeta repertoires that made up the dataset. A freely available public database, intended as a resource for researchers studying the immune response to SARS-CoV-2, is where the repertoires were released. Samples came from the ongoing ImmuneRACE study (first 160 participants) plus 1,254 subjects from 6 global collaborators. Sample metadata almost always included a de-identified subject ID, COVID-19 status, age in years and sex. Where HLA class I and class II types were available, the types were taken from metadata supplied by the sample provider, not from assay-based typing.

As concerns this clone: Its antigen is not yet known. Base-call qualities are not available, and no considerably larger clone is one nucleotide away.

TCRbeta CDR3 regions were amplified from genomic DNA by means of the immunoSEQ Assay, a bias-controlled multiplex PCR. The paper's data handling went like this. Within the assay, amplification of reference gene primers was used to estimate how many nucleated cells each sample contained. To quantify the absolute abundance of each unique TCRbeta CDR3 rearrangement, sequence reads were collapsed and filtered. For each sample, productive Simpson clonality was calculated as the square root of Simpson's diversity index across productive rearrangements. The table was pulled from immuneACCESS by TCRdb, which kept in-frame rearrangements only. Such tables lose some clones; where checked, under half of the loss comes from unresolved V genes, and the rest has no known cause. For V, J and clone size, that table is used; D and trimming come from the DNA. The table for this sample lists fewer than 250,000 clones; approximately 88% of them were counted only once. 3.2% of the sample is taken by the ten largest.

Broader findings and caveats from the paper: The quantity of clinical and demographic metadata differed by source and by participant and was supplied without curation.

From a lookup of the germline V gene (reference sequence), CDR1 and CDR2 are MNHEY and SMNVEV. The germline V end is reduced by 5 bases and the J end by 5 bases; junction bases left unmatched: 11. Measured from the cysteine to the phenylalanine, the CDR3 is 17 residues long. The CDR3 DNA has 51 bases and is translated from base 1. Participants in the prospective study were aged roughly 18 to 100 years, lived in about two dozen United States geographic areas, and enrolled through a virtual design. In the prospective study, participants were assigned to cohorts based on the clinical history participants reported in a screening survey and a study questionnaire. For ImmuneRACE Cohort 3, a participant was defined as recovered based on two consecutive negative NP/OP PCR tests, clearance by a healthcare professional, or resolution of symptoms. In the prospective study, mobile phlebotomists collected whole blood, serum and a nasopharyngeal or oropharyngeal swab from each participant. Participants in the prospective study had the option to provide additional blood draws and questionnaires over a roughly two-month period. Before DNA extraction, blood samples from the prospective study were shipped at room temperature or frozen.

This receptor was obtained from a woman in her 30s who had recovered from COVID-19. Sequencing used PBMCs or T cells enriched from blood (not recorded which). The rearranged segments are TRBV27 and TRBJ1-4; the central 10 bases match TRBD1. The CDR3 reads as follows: CASSRRDRGLSNEKLFF. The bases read TGTGCCAGCAGTCGTCGGGACAGGGGCCTTTCCAATGAAAAACTGTTTTTT.